These 23 T cell receptor beta chains share one sample of origin, sequenced in a study of early T cells in non-severe SARS-CoV-2 infection. TCRdb independently ran MiXCR on the 5' RACE reads; one entry per CDR3 protein. The table records fewer than 60,000 distinct CDR3 sequences, 3.5% to 4.5% of them present only once. Input material: whole blood. These receptors all come from an adult who was a healthcare worker with PCR-confirmed SARS-CoV-2 infection or an uninfected control (not recorded which).

This clonotype was detected many times. The chain recombines TRBV19 with TRBJ1-2; 7 bases match TRBD1. The V gene end was trimmed by 5 bases and the J gene end by 7 bases; junction bases not matched to a gene: 7. CDR1 is LNHDA and CDR2 is SQIVND in the germline V gene (reference sequence). The CDR3 length is 13 residues. The CDR3 spells CASSLQGSFGYTF. CDR3 sequence (DNA): TGTGCCAGTAGTCTACAGGGGTCGTTTGGCTACACCTTC. The whole variable domain, filled in from reference TRBV19 and TRBJ1-2, reads DGGITQSPKYLFRKEGQNVTLSCEQNLNHDAMYWYRQDPGQGLRLIYYSQIVNDFQKGDIAEGYSVSREKKESFPLTVTSAQKNPTAFYLCASSLQGSFGYTFGSGTRLTVV.

CDR3 sequence (DNA): TGCGCCAGCAGTTTCGACAGGGAAGCTGAGCAGTTCTTC. Translation: CASSFDREAEQFF. The chain has TRBV5-1 and TRBJ2-1, with 7 bases that match TRBD1. With 5 bases clipped from V and 9 bases from J, the junction kept 8 bases outside the gene matches. The CDR3 is made up of 13 amino acids. Germline CDR1 reads SGHRS; CDR2 reads YFSETQ.

In regard to this clonotype: Given a much more abundant clone one base away, this may be a read error. J is TRBJ2-7 and V is TRBV10-3; D ambiguous. V dropped 0 bases and J dropped 5 bases, with 5 bases sitting between them. Germline values: CDR1 ENHRY, CDR2 SYGVKD. The CDR3 totals 12 residues. CDR3 residues: CAISESGHEQYF. The CDR3 region has the DNA TGTGCCATCAGTGAGTCCGGCCACGAGCAGTACTTC.

This clonotype was detected ten times or more. The chain couples TRBV7-2 to TRBJ2-1; 8 nucleotides align to TRBD2. Germline values: CDR1 SGHTA, CDR2 FQGNSA. CDR3 size: 15 residues. The V gene end was trimmed by 2 bases and the J gene end by 6 bases; junction bases not matched to a gene: 6. The CDR3 protein is CASSLSRAGGNEQFF. The CDR3 nucleotides are TGTGCCAGCAGCTTATCCCGTGCGGGAGGCAATGAGCAGTTCTTC.

The chain uses TRBV5-1 and TRBJ2-7; 12 bases line up with TRBD2. Germline values: CDR1 SGHRS, CDR2 YFSETQ. Trimming at V came to 3 bases and at J to 7 bases, leaving 14 bases not matched to a gene. This CDR3 is 17 amino acids long. The CDR3 region is CASSSRTSGIAGEEQYF. The CDR3 nucleotides are TGCGCCAGCAGCTCGAGGACTAGCGGGATAGCGGGAGAAGAGCAGTACTTC.

This clonotype came up many times. The genes are TRBV6-2 or TRBV6-3 and TRBJ2-7; 9 bases are a match to TRBD1. Per the germline V gene, CDR1 is MNHEY and CDR2 is SVGEGT. The CDR3 has 15 residues. V was clipped by 5 bases and J by 6 bases; unmatched bases: 11. DNA of the CDR3: TGTGCCAGCAGTGAACCCGGGACAGGGAAAATCGAGCAGTACTTC. Its protein is CASSEPGTGKIEQYF.

V is TRBV14 and J is TRBJ2-3; no firm D call. Trimming left V 6 bases short and J 1 base short, with 14 bases between. The germline CDR1 and CDR2 sequences are SGHDN and FVKESK. This CDR3 contains 15 residues. The CDR3 sequence is CASSWTGSRTDTQYF. In DNA, the CDR3 is TGTGCCAGCAGTTGGACCGGCAGCCGCACAGATACGCAGTATTTT.

By sample fraction, this clonotype is medium-sized. The chain uses TRBV19 and TRBJ2-3; D may be TRBD1 (6 bases). CDR1 is LNHDA and CDR2 is SQIVND in the germline V gene (reference sequence). The CDR3 loop spans 14 amino acids. The germline V and J ends were trimmed by 6 bases and 0 bases, with 10 bases remaining between them. The CDR3 coding sequence is TGTGCCAGTAGCTCAGGGACAAGCACAGATACGCAGTATTTT. It yields the protein CASSSGTSTDTQYF. The variable domain in full, completed from reference TRBV19 and TRBJ2-3, reads DGGITQSPKYLFRKEGQNVTLSCEQNLNHDAMYWYRQDPGQGLRLIYYSQIVNDFQKGDIAEGYSVSREKKESFPLTVTSAQKNPTAFYLCASSSGTSTDTQYFGPGTRLTVL.

Ten or more counts support this clonotype. The gene calls are TRBV2 and TRBJ2-5; D might be TRBD2 (6 bases). This CDR3 is 18 amino acids long. Germline CDR1 reads SNHLY; CDR2 reads FYNNEI. The V gene lost 8 bases and the J gene lost 4 bases, with 29 bases spanning the gap. The CDR3 loop reads CASVGDSLILSLRETQYF. The CDR3 region has the DNA TGTGCCAGCGTGGGGGACTCACTAATTCTCTCCTTGAGAGAGACCCAGTACTTC.

This clonotype was found many times. The rearrangement links TRBV11-3 to TRBJ2-3, with D possibly matching TRBD2 (6 bases). The CDR3 contains 14 residues. Germline values: CDR1 SGHNT, CDR2 YENEEA. The V gene lost 5 bases and the J gene lost 0 bases, with 9 bases spanning the gap. The chain's CDR3 is CASSVGGSTDTQYF. In nucleotides, the CDR3 is TGTGCCAGCAGCGTCGGGGGTAGCACAGATACGCAGTATTTT.

The table lists this clonotype with many counts. The genes are TRBV19 and TRBJ2-6, with 8 nucleotides matching TRBD2. Trimming took 8 bases from V and 11 from J; bases not matched to a gene: 14. The CDR3 consists of 15 residues. Looked up from germline, CDR1 is LNHDA and CDR2 is SQIVND (reference sequence). CDR3 amino acids: CASAGGAPSPDVLTF. In nucleotides, the CDR3 is TGTGCCAGTGCCGGGGGGGCCCCTTCTCCAGACGTCCTGACTTTC. Based on the CDR3 plus reference TRBV19 and TRBJ2-6, the full variable domain is DGGITQSPKYLFRKEGQNVTLSCEQNLNHDAMYWYRQDPGQGLRLIYYSQIVNDFQKGDIAEGYSVSREKKESFPLTVTSAQKNPTAFYLCASAGGAPSPDVLTFGAGSRLTVL.

This clonotype was counted at least ten times. The rearrangement joins TRBV20-1 to TRBJ1-1; D ambiguous. V was clipped by 5 bases and J by 0 bases, with 10 bases between them. Germline CDR1 and CDR2: DFQATT and SNEGSKA (reference sequence). The CDR3 covers 13 residues. The CDR3 is CSAHRGVNTEAFF. CDR3 nucleotides: TGCAGTGCTCACCGCGGGGTGAACACTGAAGCTTTCTTT.

The table lists this clonotype with many counts. V and J are TRBV7-9 and TRBJ1-4, with TRBD1 matching over 8 bases. V shed 4 bases and J 8 bases; nucleotides not matched to a gene: 9. Per germline, CDR1 SEHNR and CDR2 FQNEAQ (reference sequence). The CDR3 loop spans 15 amino acids. The CDR3 DNA reads as TGTGCCAGCAGCTCCCCGACAGGGGTGGGAGAAAAACTGTTTTTT. It codes for CASSSPTGVGEKLFF.

There are many counts of this clonotype. This chain joins TRBV6-1 and TRBJ1-2; D ambiguous. Germline assignment: CDR1 MNHNS and CDR2 SASEGT. CDR3 length: 14 residues. V was trimmed by 3 bases and J by 2 bases, leaving 10 bases between them. The CDR3 DNA reads as TGTGCCAGCAGTGAGCCCGACACAAACTATGGCTACACCTTC. It specifies CASSEPDTNYGYTF.

By its share, this clonotype is medium-sized. V gene TRBV5-6 combines with J gene TRBJ1-1; maybe TRBD1 (6 bases). V was trimmed by 3 bases and J by 5 bases, leaving 20 bases between them. CDR3 size: 16 residues. Per germline, CDR1 SGHDT and CDR2 YYEEEE. CDR3 in amino acids: CASSWPRTAPRTEAFF. The CDR3 DNA reads TGTGCCAGCAGCTGGCCCCGGACAGCGCCGAGGACTGAAGCTTTCTTT.

This clonotype was found many times. The J gene is TRBJ2-3, the V gene TRBV5-4; D unclear. The germline CDR1 and CDR2 sequences are SGHNT and YYREEE (reference sequence). Trimming stripped 0 bases from V and 4 bases from J, with 12 bases between. The CDR3 is 15 amino acids. The CDR3 is CASSLEAGRADTQYF. In DNA form, the CDR3 reads TGTGCCAGCAGCTTGGAGGCCGGGCGCGCAGATACGCAGTATTTT.

This clonotype was detected many times. The gene calls are TRBV13 and TRBJ2-3, with TRBD2 matching over 8 bases. Germline loops: CDR1 PRHDT, CDR2 FYEKMQ (reference sequence). The CDR3 covers 18 residues. With 1 base clipped from V and 4 bases from J, the junction kept 13 bases outside the gene matches. The CDR3 region has the DNA TGTGCCAGCAGCTTAGATGGGATCCGGGAGGGAGTAGCAGATACGCAGTATTTT. Translation gives CASSLDGIREGVADTQYF.

This clonotype was seen ten or more times. This chain uses TRBV12-3 or TRBV12-4 with TRBJ1-6; no definite D call. The CDR3 runs to 13 residues. V was shortened by 5 bases and J by 7 bases, with 9 bases between the two germline ends. The CDR3 spells CASSTDLNSPLHF. The CDR3 DNA reads as TGTGCCAGCAGTACGGACTTAAATTCACCCCTCCACTTT.

This clonotype appeared many times. The rearrangement joins TRBV18 to TRBJ1-1, with TRBD1 matching 11 bases. There are 17 residues in the CDR3. Trimming removed 3 bases from V and 3 bases from J; junction bases left unmatched: 9. The germline gives CDR1 KGHSH, CDR2 LQKENI. In nucleotides, the CDR3 is TGTGCCAGCTCACCTCGCCCGGGACAGGGGGAGGACACTGAAGCTTTCTTT. It encodes CASSPRPGQGEDTEAFF.

The chain uses TRBV3-1 and TRBJ2-1; D remains unclear. This CDR3 is 14 amino acids long. Between the trimmed V and J ends, which lost 0 bases and 1 base, there was a span of 4 bases. The germline CDR1 and CDR2 sequences are LGHDT and YNNKEL (reference sequence). The CDR3 DNA reads as TGTGCCAGCAGCCAAGATAGGTCCTACAATGAGCAGTTCTTC. Translated, it gives CASSQDRSYNEQFF.

This clonotype was counted many times. The V gene is TRBV27, the J gene TRBJ2-5, with 8 bases that match TRBD1. The trim removed 6 bases at V and 1 base at J, leaving 7 bases unmatched. Germline assignment: CDR1 MNHEY and CDR2 SMNVEV (reference sequence). The CDR3 is 15 amino acids. CDR3 nucleotide sequence: TGTGCCAGCAGGGGAACAGGGGGGACCCAAGAGACCCAGTACTTC. It codes for CASRGTGGTQETQYF.

The gene calls are TRBV10-3 and TRBJ2-7; 10 bases are shared with TRBD1. This CDR3 has 14 residues. CDR1 ENHRY and CDR2 SYGVKD come from the germline V gene. V dropped 2 bases and J dropped 2; count of bases not matched to a gene: 0. CDR3 sequence: CAISEGQGAYEQYF. The CDR3 DNA reads as TGTGCCATCAGTGAGGGACAGGGGGCCTACGAGCAGTACTTC.

This clonotype was detected ten times or more. V gene TRBV4-1 combines with J gene TRBJ2-2, with 12 bases that match TRBD2. The V gene end was trimmed by 0 bases and the J gene end by 4 bases; junction bases not matched to a gene: 6. CDR3 length equals 18 residues. Germline CDR1 and CDR2: MGHRA and YSYEKL. The CDR3 DNA follows: TGCGCCAGCAGCCAAGATGCCCTAGCGGGAGGGAGCACCGGGGAGCTGTTTTTT. Translated: CASSQDALAGGSTGELFF.